This T cell receptor beta chain was documented in a study of PD-1 blockade in classical Hodgkin lymphoma. V was cut by 0 bases and J by 2 bases, with 8 bases left in between. Germline CDR1 is MDHEN and CDR2 is SYDVKM. This CDR3 comprises 15 residues. Turning to this clone: Its antigen is not known.

The time point is: cycle 4 day 1 (C4D1), after 5 to 7 weeks of nivolumab. Each patient relapsed following autologous stem cell transplantation, and prior brentuximab vedotin exposure differed. Clones were sequenced by immunoSEQ multiplex PCR, and TCRdb holds only the in-frame ones, with some missing. The sample lists around 20,000 clones, 80% occurring once. Points from the study as a whole: At baseline, newly diagnosed patients reportedly showed less TCR diversity than healthy donors. By C4D1, diversity of CD4+ TCRs had risen significantly, whereas that of CD8+ TCRs had not.

The chain links TRBV28 to TRBJ1-3; maybe TRBD1 (5 bases). This material consisted of peripheral blood mononuclear cells (PBMCs), taken before the fourth cycle of nivolumab. The source of this sequence is a human donor with classical Hodgkin lymphoma. The DNA of the CDR3 is TGTGCCAGCAGTTTATGGGTCAGGGCTGGAAACACCATATATTTT. This encodes CASSLWVRAGNTIYF.